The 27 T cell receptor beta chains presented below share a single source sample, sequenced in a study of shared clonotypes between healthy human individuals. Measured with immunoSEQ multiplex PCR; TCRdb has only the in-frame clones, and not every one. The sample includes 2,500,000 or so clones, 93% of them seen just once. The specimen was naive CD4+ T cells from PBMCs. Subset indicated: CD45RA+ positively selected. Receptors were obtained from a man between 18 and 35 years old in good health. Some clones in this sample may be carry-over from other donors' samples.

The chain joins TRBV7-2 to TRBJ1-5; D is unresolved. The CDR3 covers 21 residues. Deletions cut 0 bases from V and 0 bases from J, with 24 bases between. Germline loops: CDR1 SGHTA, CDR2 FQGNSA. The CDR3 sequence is CASSLAGGFGGLQYSNQPQHF. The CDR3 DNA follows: TGTGCCAGCAGCTTAGCTGGAGGGTTTGGAGGGCTCCAATATAGCAATCAGCCCCAGCATTTT.

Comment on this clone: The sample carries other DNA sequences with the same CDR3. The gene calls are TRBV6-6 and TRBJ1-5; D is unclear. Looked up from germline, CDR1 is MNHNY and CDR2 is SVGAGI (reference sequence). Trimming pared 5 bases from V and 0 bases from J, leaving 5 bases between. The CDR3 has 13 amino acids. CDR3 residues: CASSRTSNQPQHF. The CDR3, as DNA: TGTGCCAGCAGTAGGACTAGCAATCAGCCCCAGCATTTT.

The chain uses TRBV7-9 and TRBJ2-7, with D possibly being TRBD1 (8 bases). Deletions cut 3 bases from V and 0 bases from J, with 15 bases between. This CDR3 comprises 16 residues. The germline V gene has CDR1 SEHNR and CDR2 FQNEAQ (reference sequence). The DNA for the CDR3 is TGTGCCAGCAGCTTCGGGGGGACAGGTTACTCCTACGAGCAGTACTTC. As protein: CASSFGGTGYSYEQYF.

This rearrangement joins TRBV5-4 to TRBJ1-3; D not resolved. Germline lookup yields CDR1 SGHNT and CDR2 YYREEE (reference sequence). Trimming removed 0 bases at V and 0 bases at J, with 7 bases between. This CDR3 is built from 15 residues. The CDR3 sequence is CASSLAGRSGNTIYF. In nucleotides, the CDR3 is TGTGCCAGCAGCTTGGCAGGCCGCTCTGGAAACACCATATATTTT.

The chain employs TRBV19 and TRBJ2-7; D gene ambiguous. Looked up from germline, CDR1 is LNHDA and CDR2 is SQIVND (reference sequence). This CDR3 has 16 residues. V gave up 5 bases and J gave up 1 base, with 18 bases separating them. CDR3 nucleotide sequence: TGTGCCAGTAGTCTCTCAGCCCTCGGAGATTCCTACGAGCAGTACTTC. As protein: CASSLSALGDSYEQYF.

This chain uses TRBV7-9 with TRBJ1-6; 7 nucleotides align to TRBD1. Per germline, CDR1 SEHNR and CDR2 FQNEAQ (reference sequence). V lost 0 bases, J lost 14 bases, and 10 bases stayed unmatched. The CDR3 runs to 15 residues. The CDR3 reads CASSLADRPSPSLHF. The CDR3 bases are TGTGCCAGCAGCTTAGCGGACAGGCCAAGTCCCTCCCTCCACTTT.

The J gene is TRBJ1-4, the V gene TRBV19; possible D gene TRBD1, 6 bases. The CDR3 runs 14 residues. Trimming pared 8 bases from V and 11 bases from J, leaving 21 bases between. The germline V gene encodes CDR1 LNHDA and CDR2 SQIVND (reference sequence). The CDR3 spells CASANQGLMEKLFF. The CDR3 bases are TGTGCCAGTGCCAACCAGGGGTTAATGGAGAAACTGTTTTTT.

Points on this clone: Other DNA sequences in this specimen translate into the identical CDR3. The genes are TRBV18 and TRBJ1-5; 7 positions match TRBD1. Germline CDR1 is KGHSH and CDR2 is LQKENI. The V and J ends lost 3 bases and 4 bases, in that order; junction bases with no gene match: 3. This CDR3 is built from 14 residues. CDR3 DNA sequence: TGTGCCAGCTCACCCGACAGGGCGAATCAGCCCCAGCATTTT. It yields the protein CASSPDRANQPQHF.

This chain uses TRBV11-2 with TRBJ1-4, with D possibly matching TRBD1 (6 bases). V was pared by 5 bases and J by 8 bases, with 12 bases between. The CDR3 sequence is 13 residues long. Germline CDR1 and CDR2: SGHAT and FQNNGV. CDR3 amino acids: CASSRGQSEKLFF. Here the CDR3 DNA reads TGTGCCAGCAGCAGGGGACAAAGCGAAAAACTGTTTTTT.

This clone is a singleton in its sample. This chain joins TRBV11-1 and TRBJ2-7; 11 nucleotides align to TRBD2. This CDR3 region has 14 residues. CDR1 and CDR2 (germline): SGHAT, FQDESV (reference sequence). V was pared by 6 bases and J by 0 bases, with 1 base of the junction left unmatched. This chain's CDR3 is CASRGTSGSYEQYF. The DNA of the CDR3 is TGTGCCAGCAGAGGGACTAGCGGCTCCTACGAGCAGTACTTC.

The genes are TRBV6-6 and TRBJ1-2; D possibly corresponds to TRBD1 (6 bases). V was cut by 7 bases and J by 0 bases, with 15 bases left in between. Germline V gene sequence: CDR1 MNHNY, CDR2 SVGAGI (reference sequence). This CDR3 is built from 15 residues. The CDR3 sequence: CASTMGGASNYGYTF. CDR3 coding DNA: TGTGCCAGCACCATGGGGGGGGCGTCTAACTATGGCTACACCTTC.

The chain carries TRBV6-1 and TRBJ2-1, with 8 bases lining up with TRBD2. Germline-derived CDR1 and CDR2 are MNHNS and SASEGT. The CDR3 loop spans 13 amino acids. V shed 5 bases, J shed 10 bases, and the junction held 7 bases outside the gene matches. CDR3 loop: CASSYSGTREQFF. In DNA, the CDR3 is TGTGCCAGCAGTTATAGCGGGACCCGGGAGCAGTTCTTC.

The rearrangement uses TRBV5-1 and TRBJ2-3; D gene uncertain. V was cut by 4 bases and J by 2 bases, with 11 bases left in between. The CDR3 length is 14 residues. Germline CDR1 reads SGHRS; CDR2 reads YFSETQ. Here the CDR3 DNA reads TGCGCCAGCAGCCAAGACCGCCCCACAGATACGCAGTATTTT. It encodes CASSQDRPTDTQYF.

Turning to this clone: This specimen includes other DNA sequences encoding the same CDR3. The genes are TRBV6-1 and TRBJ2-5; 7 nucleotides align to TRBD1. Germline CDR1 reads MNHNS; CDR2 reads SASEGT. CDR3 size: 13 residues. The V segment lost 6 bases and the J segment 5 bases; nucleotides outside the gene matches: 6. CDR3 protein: CASSRQGGETQYF. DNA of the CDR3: TGTGCCAGCAGCCGACAGGGCGGGGAGACCCAGTACTTC.

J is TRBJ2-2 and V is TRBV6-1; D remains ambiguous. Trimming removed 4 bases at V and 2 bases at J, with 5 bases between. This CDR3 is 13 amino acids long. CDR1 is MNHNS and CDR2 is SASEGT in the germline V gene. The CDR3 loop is CASSAINTGELFF. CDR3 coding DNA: TGTGCCAGCAGTGCCATCAACACCGGGGAGCTGTTTTTT.

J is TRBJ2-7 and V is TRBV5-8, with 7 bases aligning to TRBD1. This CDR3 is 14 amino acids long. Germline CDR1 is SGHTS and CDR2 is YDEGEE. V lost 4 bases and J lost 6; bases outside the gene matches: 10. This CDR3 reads CASSLTGRYGEQYF. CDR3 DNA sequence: TGTGCCAGCAGCCTGACAGGGCGCTATGGCGAGCAGTACTTC.

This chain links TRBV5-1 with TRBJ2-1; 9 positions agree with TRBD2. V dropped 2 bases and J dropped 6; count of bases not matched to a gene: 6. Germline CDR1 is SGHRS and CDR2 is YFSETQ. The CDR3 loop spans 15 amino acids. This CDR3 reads CASSLSSGMRNEQFF. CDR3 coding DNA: TGCGCCAGCAGCTTATCTAGCGGGATGCGCAATGAGCAGTTCTTC. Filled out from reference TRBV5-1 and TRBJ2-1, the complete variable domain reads KAGVTQTPRYLIKTRGQQVTLSCSPISGHRSVSWYQQTPGQGLQFLFEYFSETQRNKGNFPGRFSGRQFSNSRSEMNVSTLELGDSALYLCASSLSSGMRNEQFFGPGTRLTVL.

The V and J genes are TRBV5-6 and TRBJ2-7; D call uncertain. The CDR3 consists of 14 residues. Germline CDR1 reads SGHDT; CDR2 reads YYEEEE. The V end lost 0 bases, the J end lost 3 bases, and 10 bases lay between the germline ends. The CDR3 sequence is CASSLGQAYYEQYF. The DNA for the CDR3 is TGTGCCAGCAGCTTGGGGCAGGCTTACTACGAGCAGTACTTC.

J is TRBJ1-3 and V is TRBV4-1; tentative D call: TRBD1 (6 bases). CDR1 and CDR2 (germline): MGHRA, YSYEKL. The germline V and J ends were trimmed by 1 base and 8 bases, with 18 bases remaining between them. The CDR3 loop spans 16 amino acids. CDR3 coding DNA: TGCGCCAGCAGCCAAGGGAGCCCGGGGGCGGGATACACCATATATTTT. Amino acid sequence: CASSQGSPGAGYTIYF.

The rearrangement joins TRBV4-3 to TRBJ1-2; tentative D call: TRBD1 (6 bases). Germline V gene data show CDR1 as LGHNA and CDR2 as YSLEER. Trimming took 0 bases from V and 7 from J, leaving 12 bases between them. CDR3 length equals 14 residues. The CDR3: CASSQDQGRGGYTF. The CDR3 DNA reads TGCGCCAGCAGCCAAGATCAGGGGCGAGGTGGCTACACCTTC.

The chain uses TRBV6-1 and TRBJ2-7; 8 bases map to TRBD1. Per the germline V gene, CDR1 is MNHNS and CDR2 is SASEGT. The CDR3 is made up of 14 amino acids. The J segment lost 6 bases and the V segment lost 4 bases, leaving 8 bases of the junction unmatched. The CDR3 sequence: CASSGRGLIREQYF. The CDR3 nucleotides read TGTGCCAGCAGTGGCAGGGGGCTCATACGCGAGCAGTACTTC.

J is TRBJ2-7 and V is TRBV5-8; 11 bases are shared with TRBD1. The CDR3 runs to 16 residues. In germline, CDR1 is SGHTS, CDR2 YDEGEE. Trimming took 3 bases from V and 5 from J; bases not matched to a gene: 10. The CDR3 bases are TGTGCCAGCAGCTCCCCCGGGACAGGGGGATGGAACGAGCAGTACTTC. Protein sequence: CASSSPGTGGWNEQYF.

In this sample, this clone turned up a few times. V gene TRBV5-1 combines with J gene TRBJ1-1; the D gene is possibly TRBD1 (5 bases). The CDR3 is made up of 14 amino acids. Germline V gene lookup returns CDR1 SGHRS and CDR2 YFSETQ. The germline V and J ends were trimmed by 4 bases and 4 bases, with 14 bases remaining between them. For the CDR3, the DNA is TGCGCCAGCAGCGGGGAGGGCAGGGCCACTGAAGCTTTCTTT. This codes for CASSGEGRATEAFF.

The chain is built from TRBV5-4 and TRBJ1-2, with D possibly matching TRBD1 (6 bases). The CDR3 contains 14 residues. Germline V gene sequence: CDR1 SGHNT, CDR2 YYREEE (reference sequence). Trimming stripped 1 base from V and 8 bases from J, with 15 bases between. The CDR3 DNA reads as TGTGCCAGCAGCTTGTGGGGGCCTCGCTACGGCTACACCTTC. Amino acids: CASSLWGPRYGYTF. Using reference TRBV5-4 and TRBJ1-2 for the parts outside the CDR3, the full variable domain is ETGVTQSPTHLIKTRGQQVTLRCSSQSGHNTVSWYQQALGQGPQFIFQYYREEENGRGNFPPRFSGLQFPNYSSELNVNALELDDSALYLCASSLWGPRYGYTFGSGTRLTVV.

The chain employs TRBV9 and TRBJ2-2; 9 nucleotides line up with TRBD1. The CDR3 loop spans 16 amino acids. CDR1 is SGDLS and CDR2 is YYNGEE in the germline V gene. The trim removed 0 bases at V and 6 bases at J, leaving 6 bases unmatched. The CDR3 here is CASSVAGTGFAGELFF. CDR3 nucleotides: TGTGCCAGCAGCGTAGCCGGGACAGGGTTCGCCGGGGAGCTGTTTTTT.

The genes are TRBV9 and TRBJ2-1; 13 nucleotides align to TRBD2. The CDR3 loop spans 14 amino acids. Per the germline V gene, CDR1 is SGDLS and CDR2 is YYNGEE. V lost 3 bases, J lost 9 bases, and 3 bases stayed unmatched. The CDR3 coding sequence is TGTGCCAGCAGCGCCGGACTAGCGGGAGTTGAGCAGTTCTTC. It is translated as CASSAGLAGVEQFF.

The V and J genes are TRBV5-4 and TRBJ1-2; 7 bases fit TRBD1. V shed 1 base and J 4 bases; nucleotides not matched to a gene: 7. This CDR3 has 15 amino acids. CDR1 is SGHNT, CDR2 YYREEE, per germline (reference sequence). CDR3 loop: CASSLPGQVVYGYTF. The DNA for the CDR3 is TGTGCCAGCAGCTTGCCTGGACAGGTCGTCTATGGCTACACCTTC.